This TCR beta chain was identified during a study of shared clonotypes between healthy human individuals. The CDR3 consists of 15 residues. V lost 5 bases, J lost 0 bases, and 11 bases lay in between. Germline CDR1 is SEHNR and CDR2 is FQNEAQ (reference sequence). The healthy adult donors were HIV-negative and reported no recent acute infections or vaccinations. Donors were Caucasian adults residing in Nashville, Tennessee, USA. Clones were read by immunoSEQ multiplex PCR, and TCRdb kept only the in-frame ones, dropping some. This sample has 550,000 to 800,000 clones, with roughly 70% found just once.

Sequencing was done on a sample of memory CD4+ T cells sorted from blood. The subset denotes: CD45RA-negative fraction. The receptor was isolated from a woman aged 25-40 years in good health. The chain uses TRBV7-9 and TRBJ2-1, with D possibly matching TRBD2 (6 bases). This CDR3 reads CASSRDLDSYNEQFF. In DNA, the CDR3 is TGTGCCAGCAGCCGGGACTTGGACTCCTACAATGAGCAGTTCTTC.